This entry features one T cell receptor beta chain sequence. Its antigen remains unknown. These data come from a study of response to subunit inactivated influenza vaccine. Regarding the study as a whole: Only a handful of new T cells, the authors suggested, are recruited with each seasonal influenza vaccination.

TCRdb fed the RT-PCR reads into MiXCR, producing one record per CDR3 protein. The data hold 550,000 to 800,000 distinct CDR3 sequences, with about 14% observed a single time. The sample here was PBMCs from blood, taken 14 days before vaccination. The receptor comes from a man in his forties or fifties who received an inactivated influenza vaccine.

The DNA for the CDR3 is TGTGCCAGCAGCTTGGAGGGTTTTGTAGAGACCCAGTACTTC. Translating it yields CASSLEGFVETQYF. The chain recombines TRBV5-5 with TRBJ2-5; D is unclear. CDR1 and CDR2 (germline): SGHKS, YYEKEE (reference sequence). The CDR3 is 14 residues long. Trimming cost V 0 bases and J 4 bases, with 10 bases left between them.